Detailed here is one T cell receptor (beta chain). This clone was recorded once. The specificity of this receptor is unknown. Qualities for individual bases were not recorded, and no much larger clone is one base off. The sample is drawn from a study of blood T cell repertoires in COVID-19 (dated by TCRdb to the early 2020s). In terms of the full investigation: The collaborator samples originated in the United States, Italy and Spain and spanned the acute and convalescent phases of COVID-19. The samples were drawn from two sources: the first 160 participants of the ongoing ImmuneRACE study, and 1,254 subjects contributed by 6 global collaborators. A de-identified subject ID, COVID-19 status, age in years and sex were almost always included in the sample metadata. Where available, HLA class I and class II types were obtained from metadata supplied by the sample provider rather than from assay-based typing. Subjects who had been exposed to COVID-19, were actively infected with it, or had recovered from it provided the deeply sampled blood TCRbeta repertoires that made up the dataset. The prospective study material was composed of cDNA or gDNA derived from T cells, B-cell-depleted T cells, or PBMCs. The repertoires were made available in a free public database intended to serve as a resource for research on the immune response to SARS-CoV-2.

Whole blood was collected in K2EDTA tubes by collaborating institutions according to the institutions' own protocols. For TCRbeta analysis, collaborators shipped samples in one of three forms: frozen whole blood, isolated PBMCs, or DNA extracted from either of those sample types. TCRbeta CDR3 regions were amplified from genomic DNA by means of the immunoSEQ Assay, a bias-controlled multiplex PCR. The paper's processing steps were these. Within the assay, amplification of reference gene primers was used to estimate how many nucleated cells each sample contained. To quantify the absolute abundance of each unique TCRbeta CDR3 rearrangement, sequence reads were collapsed and filtered. For each sample, productive Simpson clonality was calculated as the square root of Simpson's diversity index across productive rearrangements. TCRdb took over this immuneACCESS table, retaining in-frame rearrangements with V and J assigned. Such tables are incomplete; in checked studies, under half of the missing clones stem from an unresolved V gene, and the remainder is unexplained. Clonal size and the V and J genes are those of that table, whereas D and trimming came from the DNA. For this sample there are 60,000 to 90,000 clones; around 84% appear just once. The leading ten clones occupy 3.5% of the sample.

V lost 2 bases and J lost 6 bases; the stretch between them is 16 bases long. Measured from the cysteine to the phenylalanine, the CDR3 is 15 residues long. The DNA shown is the 45-base CDR3, in frame from base 1. CDR1 and CDR2 were assigned from the germline V gene as LGHNA and YNFKEQ. Points the paper makes about the study in general: The quantity of clinical and demographic metadata differed by source and by participant and was supplied without curation.

Material: peripheral blood. The chain links TRBV4-2 with TRBJ1-1; the D gene assignment is ambiguous. The sequence derives from a man aged 45-65 years with acute or convalescent COVID-19. The DNA sequence is given as TGTGCCAGCAGCCAACAAACCGGGTCTTCTTCTGAAGCTTTCTTT. Its protein product is CASSQQTGSSSEAFF.